These 6 T cell receptor beta chains were sequenced from one sample in a study of tissue T cells after allogeneic stem cell transplantation. Sequenced by immunoSEQ multiplex PCR; TCRdb stores in-frame clones only, minus some. The top ten hold approximately 15% of the sample, which has about 450 clones, approximately 83% seen once. The starting material was skin, obtained at autopsy. The receptor source for this set is a female patient aged 18 to 49 with steroid-refractory graft-versus-host disease after an allogeneic stem cell transplant. The graft donor may have contributed some T cells.

This clone was counted between two and nine times. The V and J genes are TRBV6-1 and TRBJ1-5, with TRBD1 identical over 10 bases. Per the germline V gene, CDR1 is MNHNS and CDR2 is SASEGT. The V gene end was trimmed by 4 bases and the J gene end by 2 bases; junction bases not matched to a gene: 5. CDR3 length: 16 amino acids. The CDR3 DNA reads as TGTGCCAGCAGTGGGGGACAGGGGCGGCGCAATCAGCCCCAGCATTTT. Protein product: CASSGGQGRRNQPQHF.

The chain links TRBV6-6 to TRBJ1-4; the D gene is possibly TRBD1 (5 bases). There are 16 residues in the CDR3. CDR1 is MNHNY, CDR2 SVGAGI, per germline (reference sequence). V was clipped by 0 bases and J by 11 bases, with 19 bases between them. The CDR3 coding sequence is TGTGCCAGCAGTTACTCAGGGGCCTACGAGAAGAGGAAACTGTTTTTT. Encoded protein: CASSYSGAYEKRKLFF.

This clone has only one observation. The V call is TRBV5-1, the J call TRBJ2-1; perhaps TRBD2 as D (6 bases). Trimming removed 1 base at V and 4 bases at J, with 12 bases between. The germline V gene encodes CDR1 SGHRS and CDR2 YFSETQ. The CDR3 contains 15 residues. The CDR3: CASSLLEGRYNEQFF. The DNA of the CDR3 is TGCGCCAGCAGCTTGTTGGAGGGCAGGTACAATGAGCAGTTCTTC.

The table lists this clone with a count of one. The gene calls are TRBV30 and TRBJ1-2; 9 nucleotides agree with TRBD1. The germline V gene has CDR1 GTSNPN and CDR2 SVGIG (reference sequence). Trimming at V came to 0 bases and at J to 6 bases, leaving 2 bases not matched to a gene. The CDR3 extends over 13 amino acids. The CDR3 protein is CAWSVGTGNGYTF. As DNA, the CDR3 is TGTGCCTGGAGTGTGGGGACAGGGAATGGCTACACCTTC.

The genes are TRBV4-1 and TRBJ2-4, with TRBD2 matching 9 bases. The germline gives CDR1 MGHRA, CDR2 YSYEKL. The V segment lost 1 base and the J segment 0 bases; nucleotides outside the gene matches: 7. This CDR3 comprises 18 residues. CDR3 nucleotides: TGCGCCAGCAGCCAAGGACCTAGCGGGATACTAGCCAAAAACATTCAGTACTTC. This translates into CASSQGPSGILAKNIQYF.

The rearrangement uses TRBV5-1 and TRBJ2-7, with 9 bases aligning to TRBD1. There are 14 residues in the CDR3. The V segment lost 5 bases and the J segment 3 bases; nucleotides outside the gene matches: 6. From germline, CDR1 is SGHRS and CDR2 YFSETQ. CDR3 nucleotides: TGCGCCAGCAGAACCGGGACAGGGTTCTACGAGCAGTACTTC. Encoded protein: CASRTGTGFYEQYF. Filled out from reference TRBV5-1 and TRBJ2-7, the complete variable domain reads KAGVTQTPRYLIKTRGQQVTLSCSPISGHRSVSWYQQTPGQGLQFLFEYFSETQRNKGNFPGRFSGRQFSNSRSEMNVSTLELGDSALYLCASRTGTGFYEQYFGPGTRLTVT.